These T cell receptor beta chains were read from a single sample in a study of T cells in Graves' hyperthyroidism and ophthalmopathy. Via MiXCR, TCRdb re-called the multiplex PCR reads, giving one row per CDR3 protein. The repertoire has around 290,000 distinct CDR3 sequences, approximately 15% of them found once; the top ten carry approximately 60%. Sequenced material: blood. Receptor source: a woman in her sixties or seventies with Graves' ophthalmopathy. Each CDR3 is given with its conserved first and last residue. The D gene is left open where the match is weak. Clone size is not always given. Where it is, it says once, few, many or a class for expanded clones.

v_call	d_call	clone_size	j_call	cdr3_aa	cdr3_nt
TRBV9	TRBD2	NA	TRBJ2-3	CASSVGGGLDTQYF	TGTGCCAGCAGCGTAGGGGGGGGTTTAGATACGCAGTATTTT
TRBV12-3/TRBV12-4	NA	many	TRBJ1-1	CASSLIRNTEAFF	TGTGCCAGCAGCCTCATACGAAACACTGAAGCTTTCTTT
TRBV5-6	TRBD2	few	TRBJ2-1	CASSLSGSGTSGKNNEQFF	TGTGCCAGCAGCTTGTCGGGGTCGGGGACTAGCGGTAAAAACAATGAGCAGTTCTTC
TRBV28	NA	many	TRBJ2-1	CASSLSGGYNEQFF	TGTGCCAGCAGTTTAAGTGGGGGATACAATGAGCAGTTCTTC
TRBV20-1	NA	many	TRBJ2-3	CSAIGSPRGDTQYF	TGCAGTGCTATAGGCAGTCCCAGGGGAGATACGCAGTATTTT
TRBV5-6	TRBD2	NA	TRBJ2-1	CASSHGKGSGRQYNEQFF	TGTGCCAGCAGCCACGGTAAGGGGAGCGGGAGGCAATACAATGAGCAGTTCTTC
TRBV4-3	NA	many	TRBJ1-1	CASSQDRGQGNTEAFF	TGCGCCAGCAGCCAAGATAGGGGACAAGGGAACACTGAAGCTTTCTTT
TRBV7-9	NA	NA	TRBJ2-3	CASSSPRKAGASTDTQYF	TGTGCCAGCAGCTCCCCCCGTAAAGCCGGGGCTAGCACAGATACGCAGTATTTT
TRBV19	TRBD2	NA	TRBJ2-1	CASTVRGSVTSVYNEQFF	TGTGCCAGTACCGTAAGAGGATCGGTGACTAGCGTCTACAATGAGCAGTTCTTC
TRBV2	TRBD1	many	TRBJ2-3	CASYGTATDTQYF	TGTGCCAGCTATGGGACAGCCACAGATACGCAGTATTTT
TRBV5-6	NA	many	TRBJ2-3	CASSRLDTQYF	TGTGCCAGCAGCCGATTAGATACGCAGTATTTT
TRBV5-6	TRBD2	few	TRBJ2-1	CASSLVSGSSNEQFF	TGTGCCAGCAGCTTGGTAAGCGGGAGTAGCAATGAGCAGTTCTTC
TRBV10-3	NA	NA	TRBJ2-1	CAIMMQGSYNEQFF	TGTGCCATCATGATGCAGGGGTCATACAATGAGCAGTTCTTC
TRBV20-1	NA	NA	TRBJ2-1	CSARGPKEEQFF	TGCAGTGCTAGAGGCCCCAAGGAAGAGCAGTTCTTC
TRBV20-1	TRBD1	NA	TRBJ2-5	CSATTGGQETQYF	TGCAGTGCGACCACAGGGGGCCAAGAGACCCAGTACTTC
TRBV18	TRBD1	NA	TRBJ1-1	CASSTDRGSTEAFF	TGTGCCAGCTCAACTGACAGGGGGAGCACTGAAGCTTTCTTT
TRBV6-1	TRBD1	many	TRBJ2-2	CASRRQGAVNTGELFF	TGTGCCAGCAGGAGACAGGGGGCGGTAAACACCGGGGAGCTGTTTTTT
TRBV2	NA	many	TRBJ1-2	CASTPRYGYTF	TGTGCCAGCACTCCGCGCTATGGCTACACCTTC
TRBV19	TRBD2	few	TRBJ2-2	CASKERENTGELFF	TGTGCCAGTAAGGAGCGGGAGAACACCGGGGAGCTGTTTTTT
TRBV4-3	TRBD1	NA	TRBJ1-1	CASSQDGRGGPEAFF	TGCGCCAGCAGCCAAGATGGCAGGGGGGGTCCTGAAGCTTTCTTT
TRBV5-1	NA	once	TRBJ2-3	CASSLVGHGTDTQYF	TGCGCCAGCAGCTTGGTGGGACACGGCACAGATACGCAGTATTTT
TRBV11-2	TRBD2	NA	TRBJ2-5	CASSTGAGGRRETQYF	TGTGCCAGCAGCACGGGAGCGGGGGGGCGGAGAGAGACCCAGTACTTC
TRBV27	NA	many	TRBJ2-1	CASIHLNEQFF	TGTGCCAGCATCCACTTAAATGAGCAGTTCTTC
TRBV5-4	NA	many	TRBJ1-2	CASSLDGWDYGYTF	TGTGCCAGCAGCTTGGACGGCTGGGACTATGGCTACACCTTC
TRBV4-2	NA	many	TRBJ1-4	CASSQEAGGINEKLFF	TGTGCCAGCAGCCAAGAAGCCGGAGGGATAAATGAAAAACTGTTTTTT